This TCR beta chain was retrieved from a study of blood T cell repertoires in COVID-19 (dated by TCRdb to 2018 to 2021). Broadly, across the study: The collaborator samples originated in the United States, Italy and Spain and spanned the acute and convalescent phases of COVID-19. The material from the prospective study consisted of cDNA or gDNA derived from T cells, B-cell-depleted T cells, or PBMCs. Subjects who had been exposed to COVID-19, were actively infected with it, or had recovered from it provided the deeply sampled blood TCRbeta repertoires that made up the dataset. A freely available public database, intended as a resource for researchers studying the immune response to SARS-CoV-2, is where the repertoires were released. Samples were obtained from the ongoing ImmuneRACE study (first 160 participants) and from about 1,300 subjects provided by 6 global collaborators. A de-identified subject ID, COVID-19 status, age in years and sex were almost always included in the sample metadata. HLA class I and class II types, where available, came from metadata supplied by the sample provider rather than from assay-based typing. What the study reported, not specific to this receptor: The amount of clinical and demographic metadata varied by source and participant and was provided uncurated.

Comment on this clone: It has no known antigen specificity. Base qualities are missing; no much larger clone stands one base away.

TCRbeta CDR3 regions were amplified from genomic DNA by means of the immunoSEQ Assay, a bias-controlled multiplex PCR. The authors' analysis ran thus. The number of nucleated cells in each sample was estimated from the amplification of reference gene primers within the assay. To quantify the absolute abundance of each unique TCRbeta CDR3 rearrangement, sequence reads were collapsed and filtered. Productive Simpson clonality was computed per sample as the square root of Simpson's diversity index over productive rearrangements. Entries here come from immuneACCESS through TCRdb and include only in-frame sequences with V and J called. Some clones fail to appear in such tables; in the studies checked, an unresolved V gene covers under half of the shortfall, and the cause of the remainder is unknown. The D gene and trimming were derived from the DNA, and the V and J assignments and clone size from that table. The sample yields some 140,000 clones; about 86% were counted once. About 17% of the sample lies in the top ten.

Another Seattle source contributed samples from volunteer blood donors who had recovered from COVID-19. Collaborating institutions collected whole blood in K2EDTA tubes following their own protocols. For TCRbeta analysis, collaborator samples were shipped as frozen whole blood, as isolated PBMCs, or as DNA extracted from either sample type. The V and J ends are trimmed by 6 bases and 0 bases, leaving 18 bases between them. The germline V gene sets CDR1 to SQVTM and CDR2 to ANQGSEA. There are 16 amino acids in the CDR3, from cysteine to phenylalanine inclusive. Solely the CDR3 DNA is kept, with 48 bases framed from the first base.

Recombination connected TRBV29-1 to TRBJ1-3, with a weak D call of TRBD1 (5 bases match). Sequencing used peripheral blood. The sequence came from a woman aged 45-59 years who had recovered from COVID-19. The sequenced DNA is TGCAGCGTGTCCGGGACTTCCCAGAGCTCTGGAAACACCATATATTTT. This gives the protein CSVSGTSQSSGNTIYF. When the CDR3 is completed using the reference TRBV29-1 and TRBJ1-3 genes on either side, the full variable domain is SAVISQKPSRDICQRGTSLTIQCQVDSQVTMMFWYRQQPGQSLTLIATANQGSEATYESGFVIDKFPISRPNLTFSTLTVSNMSPEDSSIYLCSVSGTSQSSGNTIYFGEGSWLTVV.